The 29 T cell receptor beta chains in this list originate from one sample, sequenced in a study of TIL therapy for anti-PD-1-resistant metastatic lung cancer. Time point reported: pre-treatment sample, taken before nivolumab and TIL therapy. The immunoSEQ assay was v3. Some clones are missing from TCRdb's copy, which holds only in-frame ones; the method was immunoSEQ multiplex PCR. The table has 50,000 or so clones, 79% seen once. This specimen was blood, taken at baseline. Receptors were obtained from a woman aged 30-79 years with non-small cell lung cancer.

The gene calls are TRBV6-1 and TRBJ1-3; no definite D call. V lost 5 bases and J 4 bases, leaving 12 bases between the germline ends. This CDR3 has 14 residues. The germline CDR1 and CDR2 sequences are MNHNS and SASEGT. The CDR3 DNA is TGTGCCAGCAGTATTGAGGGATCCGGAAACACCATATATTTT. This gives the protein CASSIEGSGNTIYF.

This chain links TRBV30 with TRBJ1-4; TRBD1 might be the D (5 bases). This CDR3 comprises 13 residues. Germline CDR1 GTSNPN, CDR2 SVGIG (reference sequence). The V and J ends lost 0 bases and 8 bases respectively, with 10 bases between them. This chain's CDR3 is CAWSVQGGEKLFF. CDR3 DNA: TGTGCCTGGAGTGTCCAGGGAGGCGAAAAACTGTTTTTT.

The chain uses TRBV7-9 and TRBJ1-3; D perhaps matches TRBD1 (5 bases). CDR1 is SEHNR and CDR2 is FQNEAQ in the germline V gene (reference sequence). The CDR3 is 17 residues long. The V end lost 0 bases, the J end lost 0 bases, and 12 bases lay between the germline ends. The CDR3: CASSLAGGRYSGNTIYF. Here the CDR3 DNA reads TGTGCCAGCAGCTTAGCGGGGGGTCGGTACTCTGGAAACACCATATATTTT.

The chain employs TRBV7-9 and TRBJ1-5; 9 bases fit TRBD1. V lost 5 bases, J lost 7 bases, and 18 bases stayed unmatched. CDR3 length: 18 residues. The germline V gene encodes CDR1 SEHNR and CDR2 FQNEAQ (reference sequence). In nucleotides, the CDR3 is TGTGCCAGCAGCCTGGCCCGAACGGGACAGGGAATTAGCCAGCCCCAGCATTTT. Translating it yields CASSLARTGQGISQPQHF.

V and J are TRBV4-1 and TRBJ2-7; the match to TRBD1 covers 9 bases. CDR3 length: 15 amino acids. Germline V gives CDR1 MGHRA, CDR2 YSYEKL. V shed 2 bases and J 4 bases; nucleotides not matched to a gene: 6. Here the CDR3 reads CASSQQTGGIYEQYF. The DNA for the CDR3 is TGCGCCAGCAGCCAACAGACAGGGGGTATTTACGAGCAGTACTTC.

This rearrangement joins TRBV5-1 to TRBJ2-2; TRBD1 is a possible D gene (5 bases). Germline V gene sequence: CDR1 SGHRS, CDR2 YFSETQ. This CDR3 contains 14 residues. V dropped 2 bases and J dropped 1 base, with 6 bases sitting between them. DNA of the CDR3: TGCGCCAGCAGCTTCACAGGGAACACCGGGGAGCTGTTTTTT. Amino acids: CASSFTGNTGELFF.

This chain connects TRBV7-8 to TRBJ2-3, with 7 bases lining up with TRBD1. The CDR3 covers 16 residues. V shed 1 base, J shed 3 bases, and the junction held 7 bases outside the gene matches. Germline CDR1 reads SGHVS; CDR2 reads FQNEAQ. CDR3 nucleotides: TGTGCCAGCAGCTTAGTTGGGACAGCCTTTACAGATACGCAGTATTTT. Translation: CASSLVGTAFTDTQYF. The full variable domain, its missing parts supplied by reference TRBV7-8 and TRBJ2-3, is GAGVSQSPRYKVAKRGQDVALRCDPISGHVSLFWYQQALGQGPEFLTYFQNEAQLDKSGLPSDRFFAERPEGSVSTLKIQRTQQEDSAVYLCASSLVGTAFTDTQYFGPGTRLTVL.

For the CDR3, the DNA is TGTGCCAGCAGCCACGACGTCTACGAGCAGTACTTC. This sequence encodes CASSHDVYEQYF. The V and J genes are TRBV6-5 and TRBJ2-7; D gene uncertain. The V gene's germline CDR1 is MNHEY and CDR2 SVGAGI. With 6 bases removed from V and 3 bases from J, the gap between germline ends came to 9 bases. The length of the CDR3 is 12 residues.

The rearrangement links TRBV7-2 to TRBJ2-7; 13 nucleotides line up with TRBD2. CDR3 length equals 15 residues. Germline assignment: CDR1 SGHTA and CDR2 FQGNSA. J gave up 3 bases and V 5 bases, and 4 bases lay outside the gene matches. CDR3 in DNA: TGTGCCAGCAGCCTCTGGACTAGCGGGAGCTACGAGCAGTACTTC. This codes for CASSLWTSGSYEQYF.

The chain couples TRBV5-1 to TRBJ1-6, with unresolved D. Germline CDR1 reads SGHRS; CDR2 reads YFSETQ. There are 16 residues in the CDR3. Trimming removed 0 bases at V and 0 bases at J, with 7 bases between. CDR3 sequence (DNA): TGCGCCAGCAGCTTGGGTGGAAGCTCCTATAATTCACCCCTCCACTTT. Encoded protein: CASSLGGSSYNSPLHF.

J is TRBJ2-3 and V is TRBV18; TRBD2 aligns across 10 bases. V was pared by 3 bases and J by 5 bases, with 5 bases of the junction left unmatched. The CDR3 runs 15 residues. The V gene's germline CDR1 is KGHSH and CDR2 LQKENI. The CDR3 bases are TGTGCCAGCTCACCTAATAGCGGGGGGATAGATACGCAGTATTTT. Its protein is CASSPNSGGIDTQYF.

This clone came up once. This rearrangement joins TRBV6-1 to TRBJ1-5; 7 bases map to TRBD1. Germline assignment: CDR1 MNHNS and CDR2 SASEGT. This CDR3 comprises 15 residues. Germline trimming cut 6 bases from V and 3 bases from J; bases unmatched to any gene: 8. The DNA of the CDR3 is TGTGCCAGCAGACTGACAGGGAAATACAATCAGCCCCAGCATTTT. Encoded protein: CASRLTGKYNQPQHF.

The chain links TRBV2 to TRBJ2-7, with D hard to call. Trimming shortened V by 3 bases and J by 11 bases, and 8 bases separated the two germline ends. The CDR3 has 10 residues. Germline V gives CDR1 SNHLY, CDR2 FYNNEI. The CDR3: CASSDGREYF. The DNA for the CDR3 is TGTGCCAGCAGTGATGGACGAGAGTACTTC.

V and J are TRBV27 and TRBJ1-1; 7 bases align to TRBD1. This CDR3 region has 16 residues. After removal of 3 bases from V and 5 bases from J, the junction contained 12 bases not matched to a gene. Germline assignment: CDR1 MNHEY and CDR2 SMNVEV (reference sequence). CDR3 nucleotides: TGTGCCAGCAGTTTCCGACAGGGTCGTTTTGGGACTGAAGCTTTCTTT. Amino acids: CASSFRQGRFGTEAFF.

The CDR3 sequence is CASSQGFAGSTDTQYF. The CDR3 nucleotides are TGCGCCAGCAGCCAAGGGTTCGCGGGGAGCACAGATACGCAGTATTTT. This chain links TRBV4-3 with TRBJ2-3; the D gene is possibly TRBD2 (6 bases). The CDR3 spans 16 residues. Trimming shortened V by 1 base and J by 0 bases, and 11 bases separated the two germline ends. In germline, CDR1 is LGHNA, CDR2 YSLEER.

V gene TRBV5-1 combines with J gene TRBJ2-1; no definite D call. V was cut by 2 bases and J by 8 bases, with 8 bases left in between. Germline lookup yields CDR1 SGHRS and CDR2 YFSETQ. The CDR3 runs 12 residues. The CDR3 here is CASSFFSDEQFF. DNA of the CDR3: TGCGCCAGCAGCTTTTTTTCGGATGAGCAGTTCTTC.

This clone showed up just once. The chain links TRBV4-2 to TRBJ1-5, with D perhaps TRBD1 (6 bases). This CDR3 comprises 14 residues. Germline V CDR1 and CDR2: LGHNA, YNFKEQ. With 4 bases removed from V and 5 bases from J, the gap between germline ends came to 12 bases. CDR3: CASSRDRRDQPQHF. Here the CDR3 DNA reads TGTGCCAGCAGCCGCGACAGGAGAGATCAGCCCCAGCATTTT.

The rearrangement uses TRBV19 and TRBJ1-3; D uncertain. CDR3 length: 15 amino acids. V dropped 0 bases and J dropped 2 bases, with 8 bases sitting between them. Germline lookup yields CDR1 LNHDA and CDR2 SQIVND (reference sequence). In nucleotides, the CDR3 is TGTGCCAGTAGTATAGATGTTAATGCTGGAAACACCATATATTTT. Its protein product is CASSIDVNAGNTIYF.

The CDR3 coding sequence is TGTGCCAGCTTACAGGGAACCGGGGAGCTGTTTTTT. Translation gives CASLQGTGELFF. The gene calls are TRBV6-1 and TRBJ2-2; a weak D match, TRBD1 (6 bases). The CDR3 totals 12 residues. The germline CDR1 and CDR2 sequences are MNHNS and SASEGT. V was shortened by 8 bases and J by 5 bases, with 9 bases between the two germline ends.

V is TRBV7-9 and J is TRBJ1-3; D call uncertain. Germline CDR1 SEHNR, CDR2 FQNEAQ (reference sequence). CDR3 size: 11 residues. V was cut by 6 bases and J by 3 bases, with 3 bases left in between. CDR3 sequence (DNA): TGTGCCAGCAGTTATGGAAACACCATATATTTT. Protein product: CASSYGNTIYF.

Here the CDR3 reads CASSRSGPETQYF. The CDR3 coding sequence is TGCGCCAGCAGCCGTAGCGGCCCGGAGACCCAGTACTTC. J is TRBJ2-5 and V is TRBV4-1; possibly TRBD2 for D (6 bases). The CDR3 extends over 13 amino acids. CDR1 is MGHRA and CDR2 is YSYEKL in the germline V gene. Trimming cost V 4 bases and J 5 bases, with 11 bases left between them.

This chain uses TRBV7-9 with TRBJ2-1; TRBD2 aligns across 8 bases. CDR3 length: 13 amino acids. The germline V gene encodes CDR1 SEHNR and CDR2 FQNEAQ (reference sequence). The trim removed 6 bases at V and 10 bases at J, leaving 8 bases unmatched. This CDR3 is CASRFLAGLEQFF. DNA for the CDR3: TGTGCCAGCAGGTTTCTAGCGGGTTTGGAGCAGTTCTTC.

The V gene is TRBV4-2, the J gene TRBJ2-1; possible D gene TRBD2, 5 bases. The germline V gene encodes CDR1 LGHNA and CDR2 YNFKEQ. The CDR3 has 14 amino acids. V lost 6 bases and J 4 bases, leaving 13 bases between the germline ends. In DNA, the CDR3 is TGTGCCAGCAGTAATTGGGAGAATTACAATGAGCAGTTCTTC. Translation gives CASSNWENYNEQFF.

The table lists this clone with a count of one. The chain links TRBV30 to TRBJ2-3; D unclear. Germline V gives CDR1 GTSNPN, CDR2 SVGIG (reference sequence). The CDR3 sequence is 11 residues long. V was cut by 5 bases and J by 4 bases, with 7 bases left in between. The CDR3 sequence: CAWGVSDTQYF. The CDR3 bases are TGTGCCTGGGGCGTCTCAGATACGCAGTATTTT.

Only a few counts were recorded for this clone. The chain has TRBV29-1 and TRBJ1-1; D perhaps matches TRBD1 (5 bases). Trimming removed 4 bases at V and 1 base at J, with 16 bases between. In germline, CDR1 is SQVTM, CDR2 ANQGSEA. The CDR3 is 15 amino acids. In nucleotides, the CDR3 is TGCAGCGTTGGGTACCCCGAGGGGAGGAACACTGAAGCTTTCTTT. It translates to CSVGYPEGRNTEAFF.

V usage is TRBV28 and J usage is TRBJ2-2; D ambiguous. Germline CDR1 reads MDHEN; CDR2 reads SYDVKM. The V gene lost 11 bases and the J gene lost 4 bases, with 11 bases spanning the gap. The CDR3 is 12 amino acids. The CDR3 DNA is TGTGCCTCCAGCCTGGGCACCGGGGAGCTGTTTTTT. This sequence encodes CASSLGTGELFF.

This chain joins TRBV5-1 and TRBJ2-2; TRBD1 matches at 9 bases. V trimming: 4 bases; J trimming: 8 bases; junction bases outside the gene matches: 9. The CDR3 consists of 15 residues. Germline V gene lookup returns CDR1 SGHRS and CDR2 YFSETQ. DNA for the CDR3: TGCGCCAGCAGCATATATACAGGGGGCTCGGGGGAGCTGTTTTTT. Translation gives CASSIYTGGSGELFF.

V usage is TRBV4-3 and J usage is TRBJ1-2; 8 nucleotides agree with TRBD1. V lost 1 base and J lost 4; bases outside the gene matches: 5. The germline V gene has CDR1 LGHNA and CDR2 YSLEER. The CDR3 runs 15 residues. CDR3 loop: CASSQAMTGVYGYTF. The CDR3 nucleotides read TGCGCCAGCAGCCAAGCCATGACAGGGGTCTATGGCTACACCTTC.

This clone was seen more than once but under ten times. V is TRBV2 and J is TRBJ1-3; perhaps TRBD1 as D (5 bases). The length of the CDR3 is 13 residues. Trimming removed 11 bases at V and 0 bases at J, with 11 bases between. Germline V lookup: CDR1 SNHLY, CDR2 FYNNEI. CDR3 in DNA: TGTGCCGGGGCCGGGGTCTCTGGAAACACCATATATTTT. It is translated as CAGAGVSGNTIYF. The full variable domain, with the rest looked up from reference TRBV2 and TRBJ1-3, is EPEVTQTPSHQVTQMGQEVILRCVPISNHLYFYWYRQILGQKVEFLVSFYNNEISEKSEIFDDQFSVERPDGSNFTLKIRSTKLEDSAMYFCAGAGVSGNTIYFGEGSWLTVV.